This TCR beta chain originates from a study of T cells in Graves' hyperthyroidism and ophthalmopathy. Across the study: Any treatment followed the collection of peripheral blood at initial diagnosis.

In its sample, this clonotype was seen many times. The antigen is not known. The germline gives CDR1 LNHDA, CDR2 SQIVND (reference sequence). V shed 3 bases and J 2 bases; nucleotides not matched to a gene: 4. The CDR3 runs to 16 residues. Amplification yielded TCR beta CDR3 regions, with RNA transcripts as the source. Using the HTBI primer set, a first-round RT-PCR was run on the TCR CDR3. From the multiplex PCR reads, TCRdb called clonotypes with MiXCR, one entry per CDR3 protein. The sample has 550,000 to 650,000 distinct CDR3 sequences, 11% to 15% seen once. General observations from the study: A model built on 13 V-J features separated ophthalmopathy from stable hyperthyroidism. Researchers found most expanded thyroid clonotypes above 0.001 in blood as well.

The sequence was obtained from a woman in her 30s with Graves' hyperthyroidism that later progressed to Graves' ophthalmopathy. The chain links TRBV19 to TRBJ2-6, with 7 bases matching TRBD1. The material sequenced was blood. The CDR3 is CASSMSTGAGANVLTF. As DNA, the CDR3 is TGTGCCAGTAGTATGTCCACAGGGGCTGGGGCCAACGTCCTGACTTTC.